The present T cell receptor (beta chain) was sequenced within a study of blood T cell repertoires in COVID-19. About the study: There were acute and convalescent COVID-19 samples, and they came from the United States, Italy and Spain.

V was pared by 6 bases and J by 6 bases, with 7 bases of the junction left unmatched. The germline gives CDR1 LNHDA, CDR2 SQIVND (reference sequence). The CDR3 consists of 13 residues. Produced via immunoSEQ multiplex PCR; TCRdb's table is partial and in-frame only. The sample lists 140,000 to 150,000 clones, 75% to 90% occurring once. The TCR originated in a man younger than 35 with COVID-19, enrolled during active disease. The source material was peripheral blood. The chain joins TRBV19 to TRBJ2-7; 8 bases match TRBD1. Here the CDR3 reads CASSAQGASEQYF. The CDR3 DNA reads TGTGCCAGTAGCGCCCAGGGGGCTAGCGAGCAGTACTTC.